Below, 12 T cell receptor beta chains from the same sample are listed, as sequenced in a study of radiation and T cells in renal cell carcinoma (dated by TCRdb to 2020 to 2021). What this sample's time point label stands for: baseline pretreatment blood. The sample's treatment or condition label, in plain terms: 15 Gy SBRT to primary tumor, nephrectomy 4 weeks later. The library was built by means of the immunoSEQ multiplex PCR assay. Not all clones reach the TCRdb copy of this immuneACCESS table, which keeps in-frame sequences only. Checked studies attribute under half of the gap to unresolved V genes and leave the rest unexplained. The sample contains approximately 140,000 clones, less than 85% of them found a single time. The ten largest clones add up to 20% to 25% of the sample. This material consisted of blood, taken from a patient whose treatment included radiotherapy and nephrectomy. All receptors come from a woman aged 45-59 years with renal cell carcinoma.

This chain joins TRBV9 and TRBJ1-4; tentatively, D is TRBD1 (6 bases). The CDR3 runs 15 residues. Between the trimmed V and J ends, which lost 0 bases and 8 bases, there was a span of 14 bases. CDR1 and CDR2 from the germline V gene are SGDLS and YYNGEE. The CDR3 spells CASSVERGAGEKLFF. DNA for the CDR3: TGTGCCAGCAGCGTAGAGCGGGGGGCAGGGGAAAAACTGTTTTTT.

Only a few counts were recorded for this clone. This chain joins TRBV7-9 and TRBJ1-1, with D unresolved. With 3 bases removed from V and 4 bases from J, the gap between germline ends came to 9 bases. The germline gives CDR1 SEHNR, CDR2 FQNEAQ (reference sequence). The length of the CDR3 is 13 residues. The CDR3 here is CASSFQPGTEAFF. In nucleotides, the CDR3 is TGTGCCAGCAGCTTCCAGCCCGGCACTGAAGCTTTCTTT.

The chain combines TRBV30 with TRBJ2-5; D might be TRBD2 (5 bases). CDR3 length: 16 residues. Germline V gene data show CDR1 as GTSNPN and CDR2 as SVGIG (reference sequence). V was shortened by 0 bases and J by 5 bases, with 19 bases between the two germline ends. CDR3 region: CAWSVRGEPGWETQYF. Written as DNA, the CDR3 is TGTGCCTGGAGTGTACGAGGAGAACCGGGGTGGGAGACCCAGTACTTC.

The CDR3 loop reads CASSDSGLETQYF. The CDR3 bases are TGTGCCAGCAGTGATAGCGGCTTAGAGACCCAGTACTTC. The chain couples TRBV28 to TRBJ2-5; D may be TRBD2 (6 bases). Germline values: CDR1 MDHEN, CDR2 SYDVKM. CDR3 length: 13 amino acids. The V end was cut by 5 bases, the J end by 4 bases, with 11 bases between.

A few counts support this clone. The chain links TRBV10-3 to TRBJ1-1; a possible D gene is TRBD1 (5 bases). CDR1 is ENHRY and CDR2 is SYGVKD in the germline V gene. The CDR3 is 13 residues long. V dropped 7 bases and J dropped 7 bases, with 16 bases sitting between them. The CDR3 bases are TGTGCCATCACCGCGTCCCAGGGAGTTGAAGCTTTCTTT. It specifies CAITASQGVEAFF.

The rearrangement links TRBV5-6 to TRBJ1-6; 10 nucleotides line up with TRBD1. CDR3 length equals 16 residues. Germline values: CDR1 SGHDT, CDR2 YYEEEE. The V and J ends lost 3 bases and 2 bases, in that order; junction bases with no gene match: 2. For the CDR3, the DNA is TGTGCCAGCAGCTCGACAGGGGGCACCTATAATTCACCCCTCCACTTT. Its protein is CASSSTGGTYNSPLHF.

This clone was seen only once. This chain joins TRBV7-2 and TRBJ2-7, with 7 bases lining up with TRBD2. The CDR3 consists of 16 residues. Germline CDR1 is SGHTA and CDR2 is FQGNSA. The J segment lost 0 bases and the V segment lost 4 bases, leaving 9 bases of the junction unmatched. CDR3 sequence reads: CASSSTWLADSYEQYF. The CDR3 nucleotides read TGTGCCAGCAGCTCAACGTGGCTAGCGGACTCCTACGAGCAGTACTTC.

The chain recombines TRBV4-1 with TRBJ2-7; D is undetermined. Trimming shortened V by 1 base and J by 0 bases, and 19 bases separated the two germline ends. This CDR3 spans 18 amino acids. The germline V gene has CDR1 MGHRA and CDR2 YSYEKL. CDR3 nucleotides: TGCGCCAGCAGCCAAGTTAGTTTGCAGACCCCACGCTCCTACGAGCAGTACTTC. Encoded protein: CASSQVSLQTPRSYEQYF.

V gene TRBV18 combines with J gene TRBJ1-2, with 8 bases lining up with TRBD1. Losses at the gene ends were 2 bases for V and 7 bases for J; bases not matched to a gene: 9. The germline V gene has CDR1 KGHSH and CDR2 LQKENI. This CDR3 has 15 residues. CDR3: CASSPWTGMLGGYTF. The CDR3 DNA follows: TGTGCCAGCTCACCATGGACAGGGATGCTCGGTGGCTACACCTTC.

The chain uses TRBV5-4 and TRBJ2-7; 12 bases line up with TRBD2. CDR3 length equals 15 residues. Trimming took 2 bases from V and 2 from J; bases not matched to a gene: 2. CDR1 SGHNT and CDR2 YYREEE come from the germline V gene (reference sequence). CDR3 nucleotide sequence: TGTGCCAGCAGCTTACCTAGCGGGGGGGCCTACGAGCAGTACTTC. Protein product: CASSLPSGGAYEQYF.

V is TRBV6-1 and J is TRBJ2-7; no clear D. Trimming shortened V by 5 bases and J by 3 bases, and 17 bases separated the two germline ends. This CDR3 spans 15 amino acids. Germline CDR1 reads MNHNS; CDR2 reads SASEGT. In DNA, the CDR3 is TGTGCCAGCAGTCCCCCGTCAGGATTAGTCTACGAGCAGTACTTC. It translates to CASSPPSGLVYEQYF.

The chain carries TRBV19 and TRBJ2-1; D remains ambiguous. Deletions cut 6 bases from V and 4 bases from J, with 10 bases between. CDR3 length: 13 residues. Germline V lookup: CDR1 LNHDA, CDR2 SQIVND (reference sequence). The CDR3 sequence is CASSQNTYNEQFF. The CDR3 nucleotides are TGTGCCAGTAGCCAAAACACGTACAATGAGCAGTTCTTC.